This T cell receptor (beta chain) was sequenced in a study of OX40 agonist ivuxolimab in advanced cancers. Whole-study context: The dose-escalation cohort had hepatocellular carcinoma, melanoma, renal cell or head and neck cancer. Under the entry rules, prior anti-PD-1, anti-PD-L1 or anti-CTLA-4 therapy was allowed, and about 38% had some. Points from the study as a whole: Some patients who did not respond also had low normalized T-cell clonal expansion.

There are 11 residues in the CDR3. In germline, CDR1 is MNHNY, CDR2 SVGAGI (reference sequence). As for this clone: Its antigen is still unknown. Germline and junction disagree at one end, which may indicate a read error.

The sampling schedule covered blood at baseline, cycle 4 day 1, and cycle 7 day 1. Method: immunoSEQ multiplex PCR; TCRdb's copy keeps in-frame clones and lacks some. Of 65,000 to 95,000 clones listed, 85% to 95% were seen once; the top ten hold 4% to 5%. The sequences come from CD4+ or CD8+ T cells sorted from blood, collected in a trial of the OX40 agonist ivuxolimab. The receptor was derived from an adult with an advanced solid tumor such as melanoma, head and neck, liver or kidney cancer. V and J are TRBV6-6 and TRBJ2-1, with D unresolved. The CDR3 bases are TGTGCCAGCAGTTCCTTCAATGAGCAGTTCTTC. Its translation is CASSSFNEQFF.